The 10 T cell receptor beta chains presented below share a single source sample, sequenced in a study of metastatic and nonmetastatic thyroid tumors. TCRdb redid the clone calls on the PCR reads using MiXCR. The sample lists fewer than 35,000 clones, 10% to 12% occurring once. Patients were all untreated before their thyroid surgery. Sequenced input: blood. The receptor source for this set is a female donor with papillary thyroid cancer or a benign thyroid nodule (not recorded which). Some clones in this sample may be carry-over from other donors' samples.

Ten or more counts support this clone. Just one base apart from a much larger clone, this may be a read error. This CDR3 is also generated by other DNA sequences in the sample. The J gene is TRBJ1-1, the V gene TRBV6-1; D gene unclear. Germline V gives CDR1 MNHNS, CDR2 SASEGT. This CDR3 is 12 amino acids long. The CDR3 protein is CASIGMNTEAFF. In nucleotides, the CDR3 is TGTGCCAGCATCGGTATGAACACTGAGGCTTTCTTT.

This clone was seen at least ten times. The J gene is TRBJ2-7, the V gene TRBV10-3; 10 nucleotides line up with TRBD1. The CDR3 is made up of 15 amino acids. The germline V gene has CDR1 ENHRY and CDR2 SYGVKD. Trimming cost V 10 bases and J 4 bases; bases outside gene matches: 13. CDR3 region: CASRLPGQGLYEQYF. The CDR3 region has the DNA TGTGCCAGCAGACTACCGGGACAGGGGTTATACGAGCAGTACTTC.

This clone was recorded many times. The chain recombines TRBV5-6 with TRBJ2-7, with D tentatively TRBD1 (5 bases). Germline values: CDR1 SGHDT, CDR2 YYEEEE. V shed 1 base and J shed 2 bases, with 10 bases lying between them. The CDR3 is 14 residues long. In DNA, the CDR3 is TGTGCCAGCAGCTTGAGAGGCAGGGCCTACGAGCAGTACTTC. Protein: CASSLRGRAYEQYF.

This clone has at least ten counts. For the CDR3, the DNA is TGTGCCAGTAGTCTTACTAGCGGGTCTTTCTACGAGCAGTACTTC. Translating gives CASSLTSGSFYEQYF. V and J are TRBV19 and TRBJ2-7; 9 nucleotides match TRBD2. The CDR3 has 15 residues. CDR1 LNHDA and CDR2 SQIVND come from the germline V gene (reference sequence). The ends lost 5 bases at V and 3 bases at J; junction bases unmatched: 8. Full variable domain (missing parts from reference TRBV19 and TRBJ2-7): DGGITQSPKYLFRKEGQNVTLSCEQNLNHDAMYWYRQDPGQGLRLIYYSQIVNDFQKGDIAEGYSVSREKKESFPLTVTSAQKNPTAFYLCASSLTSGSFYEQYFGPGTRLTVT.

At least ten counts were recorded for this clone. This chain's CDR3 is CASSLYSGRYEQYF. As DNA, the CDR3 is TGCGCCAGCAGCTTGTATTCGGGACGCTACGAGCAGTACTTC. This chain links TRBV5-1 with TRBJ2-7; D may match TRBD1 or TRBD2 (5 bases each). V lost 1 base to trimming and J lost 3 bases, with 11 bases between them. Germline V gene data show CDR1 as SGHRS and CDR2 as YFSETQ. This CDR3 has 14 amino acids.

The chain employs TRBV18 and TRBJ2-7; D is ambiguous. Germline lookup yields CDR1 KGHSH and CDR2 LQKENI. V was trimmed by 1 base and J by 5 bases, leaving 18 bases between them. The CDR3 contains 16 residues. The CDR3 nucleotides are TGTGCCAGCTCACCACTTGCCGGAGTAGAGTCCCACGAGCAGTACTTC. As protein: CASSPLAGVESHEQYF.

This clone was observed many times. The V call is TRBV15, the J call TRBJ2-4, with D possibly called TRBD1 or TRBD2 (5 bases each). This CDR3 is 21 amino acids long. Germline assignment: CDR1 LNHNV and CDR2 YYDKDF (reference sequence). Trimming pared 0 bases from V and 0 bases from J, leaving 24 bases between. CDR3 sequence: CATSRDRELDGAILAKNIQYF. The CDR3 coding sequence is TGTGCCACCAGCAGAGATAGGGAATTGGACGGGGCGATCCTAGCCAAAAACATTCAGTACTTC.

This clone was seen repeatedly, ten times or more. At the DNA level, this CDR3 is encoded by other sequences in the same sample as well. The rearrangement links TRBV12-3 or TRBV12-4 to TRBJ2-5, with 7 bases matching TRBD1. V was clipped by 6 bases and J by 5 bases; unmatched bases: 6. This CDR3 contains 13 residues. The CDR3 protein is CASRLGQWETQYF. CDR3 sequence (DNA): TGTGCCAGCAGGCTGGGACAGTGGGAGACCCAGTACTTC.

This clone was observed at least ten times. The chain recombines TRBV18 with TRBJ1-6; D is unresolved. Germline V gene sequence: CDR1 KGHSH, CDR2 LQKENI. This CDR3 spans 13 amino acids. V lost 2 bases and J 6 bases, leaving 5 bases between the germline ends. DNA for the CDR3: TGTGCCAGCTCACCAGGGGTTAATTCACCCCTCCACTTT. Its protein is CASSPGVNSPLHF.

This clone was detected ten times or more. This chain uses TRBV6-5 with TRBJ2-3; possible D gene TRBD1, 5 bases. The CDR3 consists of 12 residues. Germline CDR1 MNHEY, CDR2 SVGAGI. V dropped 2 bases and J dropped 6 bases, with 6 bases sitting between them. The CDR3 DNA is TGTGCCAGCAGTTACCCAGGGGATACGCAGTATTTT. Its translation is CASSYPGDTQYF.